This passage covers 31 T cell receptor beta chains from one sample sequenced in a study of T-cell memory formation after mild COVID-19. Using its own MiXCR run on the 5' RACE reads, TCRdb lists one record per CDR3 protein. Among approximately 100,000 distinct CDR3 sequences, around 10% were seen once, and the ten largest hold around 39%. Input material: PBMCs or a T cell subset sorted from them (not recorded which). These receptors originate from a man between 18 and 29 years old who had mild COVID-19 (a few samples of this study predate the infection). Cell type and time point are not known.

The V and J genes are TRBV5-1 and TRBJ1-2; D possibly corresponds to TRBD1 (5 bases). This CDR3 has 14 residues. CDR1 SGHRS and CDR2 YFSETQ come from the germline V gene. V was shortened by 0 bases and J by 8 bases, with 14 bases between the two germline ends. As DNA, the CDR3 is TGCGCCAGCAGCTTGGTGGAGGGGTCGGACGGCTACACCTTC. Protein: CASSLVEGSDGYTF.

This clonotype was found many times. The V and J genes are TRBV7-9 and TRBJ1-5, with 7 nucleotides matching TRBD1. Trimming at V came to 5 bases and at J to 4 bases, leaving 5 bases not matched to a gene. The CDR3 spans 14 residues. Germline loops: CDR1 SEHNR, CDR2 FQNEAQ (reference sequence). In DNA, the CDR3 is TGTGCCAGCAGCCGGGGGACAGAGAATCAGCCCCAGCATTTT. It is translated as CASSRGTENQPQHF.

V is TRBV6-2 or TRBV6-3 and J is TRBJ1-6; 8 bases are shared with TRBD1. After removal of 6 bases from V and 9 bases from J, the junction contained 7 bases not matched to a gene. CDR1 and CDR2 from the germline V gene are MNHEY and SVGEGT. This CDR3 region has 14 residues. The DNA for the CDR3 is TGTGCCAGCAGAACGACAGGGGAGGCTTCACCCCTCCACTTT. It yields the protein CASRTTGEASPLHF.

V usage is TRBV12-3 or TRBV12-4 and J usage is TRBJ2-3; D remains ambiguous. The CDR3 covers 12 residues. V lost 3 bases to trimming and J lost 10 bases, with 11 bases between them. CDR3 amino acids: CASSFGPAPQYF. The CDR3 coding sequence is TGTGCCAGCAGTTTCGGGCCCGCTCCGCAGTATTTT.

This clonotype was counted between two and nine times. V is TRBV4-1 and J is TRBJ1-1; no firm D call. CDR3 length: 13 residues. The V end lost 0 bases, the J end lost 10 bases, and 12 bases lay between the germline ends. Germline CDR1 reads MGHRA; CDR2 reads YSYEKL. CDR3 loop: CASSQDLKGGAFF. The CDR3 region has the DNA TGCGCCAGCAGCCAAGATCTCAAGGGAGGAGCTTTCTTT.

This clonotype was observed a few times. This CDR3 is CSVDRGTEAFF. The CDR3 region has the DNA TGCAGCGTTGACAGGGGAACTGAAGCTTTCTTT. This chain joins TRBV29-1 and TRBJ1-1; TRBD1 is a possible D gene (6 bases). Trimming took 3 bases from V and 5 from J, leaving 7 bases between them. The CDR3 is 11 residues long. Germline V gene data show CDR1 as SQVTM and CDR2 as ANQGSEA.

This clonotype has more than one count but fewer than ten. The CDR3 reads CASSSMDVANQPQHF. The CDR3 DNA reads as TGTGCCAGCAGCTCAATGGACGTCGCCAATCAGCCCCAGCATTTT. The rearrangement joins TRBV12-3 or TRBV12-4 to TRBJ1-5, with unresolved D. The CDR3 length is 15 residues. V was clipped by 6 bases and J by 3 bases, with 15 bases between them.

This chain joins TRBV24-1 and TRBJ2-1; D perhaps matches TRBD1 (6 bases). Germline CDR1 and CDR2: KGHDR and SFDVKD. Trimming pared 0 bases from V and 0 bases from J, leaving 20 bases between. There are 20 residues in the CDR3. Here the CDR3 DNA reads TGTGCCACCAGTGATTTGCGGGTCGGACTGCAGGGGAGCTCCTACAATGAGCAGTTCTTC. The encoded protein is CATSDLRVGLQGSSYNEQFF.

The gene calls are TRBV7-3 and TRBJ1-6; TRBD1 agrees at 12 bases. Per germline, CDR1 SGHTA and CDR2 FQGTGA. This CDR3 is built from 14 residues. V lost 3 bases to trimming and J lost 10 bases; unmatched junction nucleotides: 1. CDR3 in amino acids: CASSFGTGGSPLHF. Written as DNA, the CDR3 is TGTGCCAGCAGCTTCGGGACAGGGGGCTCACCCCTCCACTTT.

V usage is TRBV7-3 and J usage is TRBJ1-1, with TRBD1 matching 9 bases. Trimming cost V 5 bases and J 5 bases; bases outside gene matches: 9. The CDR3 has 15 residues. CDR1 is SGHTA and CDR2 is FQGTGA in the germline V gene. DNA for the CDR3: TGTGCCAGCAGCCCAGGGCCGGGACAGGGAACTGAAGCTTTCTTT. This sequence encodes CASSPGPGQGTEAFF.

This clonotype was seen a handful of times. V gene TRBV12-3 or TRBV12-4 combines with J gene TRBJ2-7; TRBD1 or TRBD2 may be the D gene (7 bases each). The CDR3 sequence is 15 residues long. Trimming shortened V by 6 bases and J by 3 bases, and 18 bases separated the two germline ends. The CDR3 spells CASSWGGGGLYEQYF. In DNA, the CDR3 is TGTGCCAGCAGCTGGGGGGGAGGGGGCCTCTACGAGCAGTACTTC.

The chain has TRBV6-5 and TRBJ1-4; a weak D match, TRBD1 (6 bases). This CDR3 spans 15 amino acids. CDR1 and CDR2 from the germline V gene are MNHEY and SVGAGI. V was shortened by 5 bases and J by 2 bases, with 12 bases between the two germline ends. The CDR3: CASSRSGGTNEKLFF. CDR3 bases: TGTGCCAGCAGTCGTTCGGGGGGCACTAATGAAAAACTGTTTTTT.

The chain carries TRBV12-3 or TRBV12-4 and TRBJ2-5; D call uncertain. The CDR3 has 13 residues. V was clipped by 7 bases and J by 2 bases, with 11 bases between them. DNA of the CDR3: TGTGCCAGCAACTCCCTGTGGCAAGAGACCCAGTACTTC. It yields the protein CASNSLWQETQYF.

This clonotype was observed at least ten times. The chain uses TRBV7-2 and TRBJ2-3, with 8 bases identical to TRBD2. Germline-derived CDR1 and CDR2 are SGHTA and FQGNSA. Trimming cost V 6 bases and J 3 bases; bases outside gene matches: 11. This CDR3 region has 16 residues. The CDR3 DNA reads as TGTGCCAGCAGTCCCTGGGCGGTAGCGGGGACAGATACGCAGTATTTT. It codes for CASSPWAVAGTDTQYF.

The chain uses TRBV29-1 and TRBJ2-7, with D tentatively TRBD1 (5 bases). Trimming removed 0 bases from V and 2 bases from J, with 11 bases in between. Germline assignment: CDR1 SQVTM and CDR2 ANQGSEA. The CDR3 covers 14 residues. The chain's CDR3 is CSVEEETATYEQYF. CDR3 coding DNA: TGCAGCGTTGAAGAGGAGACAGCCACCTACGAGCAGTACTTC.

This clonotype was detected many times. This rearrangement joins TRBV20-1 to TRBJ1-6, with 9 bases matching TRBD1. The CDR3 is made up of 14 amino acids. V was clipped by 6 bases and J by 9 bases; unmatched bases: 9. CDR1 and CDR2 from the germline V gene are DFQATT and SNEGSKA (reference sequence). CDR3 loop: CSAPGQGESSPLHF. DNA for the CDR3: TGCAGTGCACCGGGACAGGGAGAAAGTTCACCCCTCCACTTT.

V usage is TRBV5-1 and J usage is TRBJ1-1; the D is unclear. The V end lost 0 bases, the J end lost 1 base, and 7 bases lay between the germline ends. Germline V gene data show CDR1 as SGHRS and CDR2 as YFSETQ. The CDR3 runs 14 residues. As DNA, the CDR3 is TGCGCCAGCAGCTTGGTGCAGCAGAACACTGAAGCTTTCTTT. This translates into CASSLVQQNTEAFF.

This chain connects TRBV11-2 to TRBJ2-1; 8 bases are a match to TRBD1. The CDR3 has 15 amino acids. Germline V gene sequence: CDR1 SGHAT, CDR2 FQNNGV. Trimming cost V 5 bases and J 1 base; bases outside gene matches: 4. CDR3 sequence reads: CASSTRDRSYNEQFF. For the CDR3, the DNA is TGTGCCAGCAGCACCCGGGACAGGTCCTACAATGAGCAGTTCTTC.

V is TRBV7-6 and J is TRBJ2-7; no firm D call. The CDR3 has 16 residues. V lost 1 base to trimming and J lost 0 bases, with 13 bases between them. Germline assignment: CDR1 SGHVS and CDR2 FNYEAQ. CDR3 sequence (DNA): TGTGCCAGCAGCTTAGATGCGGATACGAGCTCCTACGAGCAGTACTTC. Translated: CASSLDADTSSYEQYF.

The V gene is TRBV18, the J gene TRBJ2-5; D not certain. Germline V CDR1 and CDR2: KGHSH, LQKENI. The germline V and J ends were trimmed by 3 bases and 1 base, with 15 bases remaining between them. The CDR3 runs to 16 residues. The CDR3 sequence is CASSPSSGRLQETQYF. The CDR3 DNA is TGTGCCAGCTCACCGAGTAGTGGCAGGCTCCAAGAGACCCAGTACTTC.

This clonotype was detected only a few times. J is TRBJ2-7 and V is TRBV29-1; D call uncertain. CDR1 SQVTM and CDR2 ANQGSEA come from the germline V gene. The CDR3 totals 12 residues. V lost 4 bases and J lost 2, with 9 bases in between. The CDR3 DNA is TGCAGCGTTGGGGTATCAGCCTACGAGCAGTACTTC. It specifies CSVGVSAYEQYF.

The genes are TRBV27 and TRBJ2-1; tentatively, D is TRBD1 or TRBD2 (5 bases each). V gave up 6 bases and J gave up 8 bases, with 8 bases separating them. CDR1 and CDR2 from the germline V gene are MNHEY and SMNVEV (reference sequence). There are 11 residues in the CDR3. In DNA, the CDR3 is TGTGCCAGCAGACGGGGCTATGAGCAGTTCTTC. This sequence encodes CASRRGYEQFF.

This clonotype was detected only a few times. The genes are TRBV18 and TRBJ1-5, with D perhaps TRBD1 (6 bases). Germline values: CDR1 KGHSH, CDR2 LQKENI. The CDR3 covers 14 residues. Trimming left V 5 bases short and J 9 bases short, with 17 bases between. The CDR3 loop reads CASSKTGSARPQHF. CDR3 DNA sequence: TGTGCCAGCTCAAAGACAGGTTCCGCGAGGCCCCAGCATTTT.

This clonotype has only a few counts. The chain carries TRBV6-5 and TRBJ1-3; possible D gene TRBD1, 5 bases. V lost 2 bases to trimming and J lost 4 bases, with 9 bases between them. CDR3 length equals 14 residues. CDR1 is MNHEY and CDR2 is SVGAGI in the germline V gene. CDR3 in DNA: TGTGCCAGCAGTTACGGGACGTCAGGAAACACCATATATTTT. Translation gives CASSYGTSGNTIYF.

This clonotype was observed a handful of times. This chain joins TRBV11-2 and TRBJ2-1, with D perhaps matching TRBD1 or TRBD2 (5 bases each). Trimming shortened V by 4 bases and J by 3 bases, and 19 bases separated the two germline ends. There are 17 residues in the CDR3. Germline lookup yields CDR1 SGHAT and CDR2 FQNNGV. CDR3 loop: CASSSLPGREVYNEQFF. CDR3 DNA: TGTGCCAGCAGCTCCCTACCGGGACGGGAAGTCTACAATGAGCAGTTCTTC. The full variable domain, in which reference TRBV11-2 and TRBJ2-1 provide the parts outside the CDR3, is EAGVAQSPRYKIIEKRQSVAFWCNPISGHATLYWYQQILGQGPKLLIQFQNNGVVDDSQLPKDRFSAERLKGVDSTLKIQPAKLEDSAVYLCASSSLPGREVYNEQFFGPGTRLTVL.

V and J are TRBV5-5 and TRBJ2-7; possible D gene TRBD1, 5 bases. V lost 0 bases to trimming and J lost 4 bases, with 11 bases between them. CDR1 is SGHKS and CDR2 is YYEKEE in the germline V gene (reference sequence). CDR3 length equals 14 residues. Here the CDR3 DNA reads TGTGCCAGCAGCTTGGCAGGGTCCACTTACGAGCAGTACGTC. Translating it yields CASSLAGSTYEQYV.

To note about this clonotype: Sequence at one end of the junction differs from germline and may be a read error. This chain links TRBV4-1 with TRBJ1-3, with D hard to call. Per the germline V gene, CDR1 is MGHRA and CDR2 is YSYEKL. The length of the CDR3 is 17 residues. The CDR3 region is CASSHASGGYSGNTIYF. Written as DNA, the CDR3 is TGCGCCAGCAGCCACGCCTCAGGAGGGTATTCTGGAAACACTATATATTTT.

CDR3: CASSEFAPGTGEVYGANVLTF. CDR3 DNA: TGTGCCAGCAGTGAATTCGCGCCTGGGACAGGGGAAGTGTATGGGGCCAACGTCCTGACTTTC. V usage is TRBV6-1 and J usage is TRBJ2-6, with TRBD1 identical over 10 bases. The CDR3 extends over 21 amino acids. The germline gives CDR1 MNHNS, CDR2 SASEGT. V lost 2 bases, J lost 3 bases, and 16 bases stayed unmatched.

The V call is TRBV12-3 or TRBV12-4, the J call TRBJ1-5; 7 bases align to TRBD1. V shed 1 base and J 3 bases; nucleotides not matched to a gene: 3. CDR3 size: 15 residues. The CDR3 DNA sequence: TGTGCCAGCAGTTTAGTGACAGGGCTCAATCAGCCCCAGCATTTT. Encoded protein: CASSLVTGLNQPQHF.

This clonotype was detected a few times. This chain links TRBV18 with TRBJ1-4, with a tentative D call TRBD1 (5 bases). The germline V gene encodes CDR1 KGHSH and CDR2 LQKENI. Trimming shortened V by 1 base and J by 8 bases, and 14 bases separated the two germline ends. The CDR3 totals 15 residues. The CDR3 DNA follows: TGTGCCAGCTCACCACTACGGGGGAGTAGCGAAAAACTGTTTTTT. Translated: CASSPLRGSSEKLFF.

This clonotype was seen a handful of times. One end of the junction varies from germline; a read error may be responsible. J is TRBJ2-2 and V is TRBV5-5; D tentatively fits TRBD1 or TRBD2 (6 bases each). The CDR3 contains 16 residues. Per germline, CDR1 SGHKS and CDR2 YYEKEE (reference sequence). The CDR3 bases are TGTGCCAGCGGCTTACAGGGAGGAAGGGACACCGGGGAGCTGTTTTTT. Translation gives CASGLQGGRDTGELFF.